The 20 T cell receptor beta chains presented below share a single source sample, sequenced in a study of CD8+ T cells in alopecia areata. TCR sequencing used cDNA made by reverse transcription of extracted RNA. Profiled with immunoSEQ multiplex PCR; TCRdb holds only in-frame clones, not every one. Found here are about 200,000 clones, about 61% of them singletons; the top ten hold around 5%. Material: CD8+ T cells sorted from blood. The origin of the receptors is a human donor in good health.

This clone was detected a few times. The CDR3 DNA is TGTGCCAGCAGCTTGGAAAGGGACGGGTGGGGCTACACCTTC. The encoded protein is CASSLERDGWGYTF. V gene TRBV5-4 combines with J gene TRBJ1-2; possibly TRBD1 for D (5 bases). The CDR3 spans 14 residues. In germline, CDR1 is SGHNT, CDR2 YYREEE (reference sequence). V lost 0 bases and J lost 8, with 14 bases in between. Supplemented by reference TRBV5-4 and TRBJ1-2, the full variable domain reads ETGVTQSPTHLIKTRGQQVTLRCSSQSGHNTVSWYQQALGQGPQFIFQYYREEENGRGNFPPRFSGLQFPNYSSELNVNALELDDSALYLCASSLERDGWGYTFGSGTRLTVV.

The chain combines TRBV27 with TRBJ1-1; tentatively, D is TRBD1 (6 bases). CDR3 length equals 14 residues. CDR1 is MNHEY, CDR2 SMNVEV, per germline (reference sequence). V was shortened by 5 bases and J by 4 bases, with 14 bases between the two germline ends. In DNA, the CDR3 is TGTGCCAGCAGTAGACGGGACACGGGCACTGAAGCTTTCTTT. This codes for CASSRRDTGTEAFF.

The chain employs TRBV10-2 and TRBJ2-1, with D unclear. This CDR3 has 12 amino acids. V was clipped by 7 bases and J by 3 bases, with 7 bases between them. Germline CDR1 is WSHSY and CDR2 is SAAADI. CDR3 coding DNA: TGCGCCAGCATTGGAAGCTACAATGAGCAGTTCTTC. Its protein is CASIGSYNEQFF.

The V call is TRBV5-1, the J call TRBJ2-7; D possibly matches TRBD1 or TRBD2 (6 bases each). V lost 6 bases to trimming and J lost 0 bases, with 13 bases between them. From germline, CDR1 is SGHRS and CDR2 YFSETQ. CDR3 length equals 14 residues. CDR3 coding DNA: TGCGCCAGCAATAAGGGGGGAAACTCCTACGAGCAGTACTTC. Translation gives CASNKGGNSYEQYF.

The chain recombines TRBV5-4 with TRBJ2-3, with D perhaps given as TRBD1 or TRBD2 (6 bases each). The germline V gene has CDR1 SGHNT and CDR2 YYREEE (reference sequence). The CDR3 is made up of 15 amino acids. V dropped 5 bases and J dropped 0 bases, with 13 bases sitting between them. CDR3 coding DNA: TGTGCCAGCAGATATCAAGGGGGGAGCACAGATACGCAGTATTTT. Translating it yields CASRYQGGSTDTQYF.

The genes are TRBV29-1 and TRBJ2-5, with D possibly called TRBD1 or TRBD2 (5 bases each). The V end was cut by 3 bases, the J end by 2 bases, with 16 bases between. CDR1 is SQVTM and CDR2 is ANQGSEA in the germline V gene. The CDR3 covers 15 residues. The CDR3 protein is CSVDFGTREQETQYF. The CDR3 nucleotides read TGCAGCGTTGATTTTGGGACGAGGGAGCAAGAGACCCAGTACTTC.

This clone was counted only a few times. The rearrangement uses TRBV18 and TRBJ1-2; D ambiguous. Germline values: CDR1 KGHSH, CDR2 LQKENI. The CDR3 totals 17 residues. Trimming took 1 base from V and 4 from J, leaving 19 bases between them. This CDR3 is CASSPRLMGIHLYGYTF. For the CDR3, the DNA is TGTGCCAGCTCACCACGGCTAATGGGCATTCACCTCTATGGCTACACCTTC.

In DNA, the CDR3 is TGTGCCAGCAGCTTCCGGGGCAGCACCGGGGAGCTGTTTTTT. Translating gives CASSFRGSTGELFF. The rearrangement joins TRBV7-9 to TRBJ2-2, with D possibly being TRBD1 or TRBD2 (5 bases each). The CDR3 runs 14 residues. V shed 3 bases and J shed 4 bases, with 9 bases lying between them. CDR1 SEHNR and CDR2 FQNEAQ come from the germline V gene (reference sequence). The whole variable domain, filled in from reference TRBV7-9 and TRBJ2-2, reads DTGVSQNPRHKITKRGQNVTFRCDPISEHNRLYWYRQTLGQGPEFLTYFQNEAQLEKSRLLSDRFSAERPKGSFSTLEIQRTEQGDSAMYLCASSFRGSTGELFFGEGSRLTVL.

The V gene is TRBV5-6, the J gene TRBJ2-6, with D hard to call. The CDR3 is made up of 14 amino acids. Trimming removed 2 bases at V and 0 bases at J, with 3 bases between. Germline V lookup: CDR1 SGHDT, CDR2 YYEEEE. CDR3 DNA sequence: TGTGCCAGCAGCTTCGGCTCTGGGGCCAACGTCCTGACTTTC. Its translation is CASSFGSGANVLTF. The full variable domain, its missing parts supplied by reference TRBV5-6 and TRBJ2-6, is DAGVTQSPTHLIKTRGQQVTLRCSPKSGHDTVSWYQQALGQGPQFIFQYYEEEERQRGNFPDRFSGHQFPNYSSELNVNALLLGDSALYLCASSFGSGANVLTFGAGSRLTVL.

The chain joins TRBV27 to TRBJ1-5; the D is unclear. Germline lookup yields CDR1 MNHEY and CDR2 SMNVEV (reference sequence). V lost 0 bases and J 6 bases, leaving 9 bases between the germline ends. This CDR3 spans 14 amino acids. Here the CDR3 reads CASSLSSGFQPQHF. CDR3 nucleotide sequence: TGTGCCAGCAGTTTATCCTCAGGTTTTCAGCCCCAGCATTTT.

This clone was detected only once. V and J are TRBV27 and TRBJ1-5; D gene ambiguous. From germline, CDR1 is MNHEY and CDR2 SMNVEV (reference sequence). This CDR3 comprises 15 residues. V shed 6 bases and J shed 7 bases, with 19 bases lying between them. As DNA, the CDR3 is TGTGCCAGCAGCCCTACGGCGCTAGGAGGGCAGCCCCAGCATTTT. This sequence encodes CASSPTALGGQPQHF.

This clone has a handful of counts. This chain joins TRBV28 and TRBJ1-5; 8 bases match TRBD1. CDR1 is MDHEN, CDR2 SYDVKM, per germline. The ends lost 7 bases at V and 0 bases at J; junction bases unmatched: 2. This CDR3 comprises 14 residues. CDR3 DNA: TGTGCCAGCAACGGACAGGGTAGCAATCAGCCCCAGCATTTT. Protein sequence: CASNGQGSNQPQHF.

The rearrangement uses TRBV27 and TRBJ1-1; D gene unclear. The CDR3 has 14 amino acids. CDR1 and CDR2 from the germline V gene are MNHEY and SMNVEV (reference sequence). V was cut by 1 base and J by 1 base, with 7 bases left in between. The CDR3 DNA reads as TGTGCCAGCAGTTTATATGCTGGGAACACTGAAGCTTTCTTT. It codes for CASSLYAGNTEAFF.

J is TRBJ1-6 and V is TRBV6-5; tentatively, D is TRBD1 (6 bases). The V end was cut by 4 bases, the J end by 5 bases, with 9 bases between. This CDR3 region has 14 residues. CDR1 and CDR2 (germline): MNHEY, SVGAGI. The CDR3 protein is CASSSGHDNSPLHF. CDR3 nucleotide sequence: TGTGCCAGCAGTTCGGGACATGATAATTCACCCCTCCACTTT.

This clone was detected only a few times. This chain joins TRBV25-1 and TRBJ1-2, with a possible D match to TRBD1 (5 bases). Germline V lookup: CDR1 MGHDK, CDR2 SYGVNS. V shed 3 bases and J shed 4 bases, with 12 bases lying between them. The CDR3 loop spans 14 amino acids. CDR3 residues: CASSDPGTGYGYTF. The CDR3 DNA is TGTGCCAGCAGTGACCCGGGGACGGGCTATGGCTACACCTTC.

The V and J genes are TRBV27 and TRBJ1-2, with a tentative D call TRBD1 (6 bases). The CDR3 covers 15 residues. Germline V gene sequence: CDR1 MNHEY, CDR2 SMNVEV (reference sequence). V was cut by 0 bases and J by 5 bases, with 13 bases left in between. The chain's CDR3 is CASSLSGATPYGYTF. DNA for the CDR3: TGTGCCAGCAGTTTATCGGGGGCAACCCCGTATGGCTACACCTTC.

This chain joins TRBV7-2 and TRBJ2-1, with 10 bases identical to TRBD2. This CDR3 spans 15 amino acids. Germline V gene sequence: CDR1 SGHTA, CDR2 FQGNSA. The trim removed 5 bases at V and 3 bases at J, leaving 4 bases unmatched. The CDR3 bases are TGTGCCAGCAGCCCTGGACTAGCGGACTACAATGAGCAGTTCTTC. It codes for CASSPGLADYNEQFF. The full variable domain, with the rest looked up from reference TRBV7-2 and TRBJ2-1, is GAGVSQSPSNKVTEKGKDVELRCDPISGHTALYWYRQSLGQGLEFLIYFQGNSAPDKSGLPSDRFSAERTGGSVSTLTIQRTQQEDSAVYLCASSPGLADYNEQFFGPGTRLTVL.

The CDR3 reads CASSLGIQRDEQFF. The CDR3 nucleotides read TGCGCCAGCAGCTTGGGTATCCAGAGGGATGAGCAGTTCTTC. The chain carries TRBV5-1 and TRBJ2-1; D might be TRBD2 (5 bases). This CDR3 is 14 amino acids long. Looked up from germline, CDR1 is SGHRS and CDR2 is YFSETQ. V was cut by 0 bases and J by 8 bases, with 12 bases left in between.

The CDR3 nucleotides read TGTGCCAGCACATTTCGGGGCTTTAAGGGTTCGGAAAAACTGTTTTTT. This sequence encodes CASTFRGFKGSEKLFF. The chain couples TRBV28 to TRBJ1-4, with D possibly TRBD1 on 5 matching bases. The CDR3 extends over 16 amino acids. V lost 7 bases and J lost 8, with 23 bases in between. Germline values: CDR1 MDHEN, CDR2 SYDVKM.

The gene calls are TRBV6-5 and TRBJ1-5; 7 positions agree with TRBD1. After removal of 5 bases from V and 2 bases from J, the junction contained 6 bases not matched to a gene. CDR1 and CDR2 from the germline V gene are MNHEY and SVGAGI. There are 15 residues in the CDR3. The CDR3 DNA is TGTGCCAGCAGTCCAGGGGGATCGGGCAATCAGCCCCAGCATTTT. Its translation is CASSPGGSGNQPQHF.